The next 32 T cell receptor beta chains were all read from a single sample in a study of T cells in Graves' hyperthyroidism and ophthalmopathy. Amplification yielded TCR beta CDR3 regions, with RNA transcripts as the source. In the first-round RT-PCR of the TCR CDR3, the HTBI primer set was used. TCRdb reanalysed the multiplex PCR reads using MiXCR and keeps one entry per CDR3 protein. The table shows 480,000 or so distinct CDR3 sequences, with about 15% occurring only once. The specimen sequenced was blood. All receptors derive from a woman aged 18-29 years with Graves' hyperthyroidism.

In this sample, this clonotype turned up many times. The rearrangement uses TRBV7-9 and TRBJ2-1; D is unresolved. Germline CDR1 SEHNR, CDR2 FQNEAQ (reference sequence). This CDR3 is 13 amino acids long. V lost 3 bases and J 4 bases, leaving 7 bases between the germline ends. As DNA, the CDR3 is TGTGCCAGCAGCTTTATGGGATACAATGAGCAGTTCTTC. It is translated as CASSFMGYNEQFF.

This clonotype has just a few counts. J is TRBJ1-6 and V is TRBV19; no definite D call. Germline CDR1 reads LNHDA; CDR2 reads SQIVND (reference sequence). V lost 4 bases and J lost 12, with 13 bases in between. The CDR3 loop spans 13 amino acids. The CDR3 sequence is CASSTDDGKPLHF. The DNA for the CDR3 is TGTGCCAGTAGTACTGACGACGGGAAACCCCTCCACTTT. The full variable domain, completed using reference TRBV19 and TRBJ1-6, is DGGITQSPKYLFRKEGQNVTLSCEQNLNHDAMYWYRQDPGQGLRLIYYSQIVNDFQKGDIAEGYSVSREKKESFPLTVTSAQKNPTAFYLCASSTDDGKPLHFGNGTRLTVT.

The genes are TRBV4-1 and TRBJ2-7; 15 bases line up with TRBD2. The length of the CDR3 is 18 residues. Germline loops: CDR1 MGHRA, CDR2 YSYEKL. V gave up 4 bases and J gave up 3 bases; unmatched junction bases: 10. The CDR3 protein is CASSPAGTSGRPLYEQYF. The CDR3 nucleotides read TGCGCCAGCAGCCCGGCCGGGACTAGCGGGAGGCCCCTCTACGAGCAGTACTTC.

This clonotype was seen repeatedly, ten times or more. The genes are TRBV20-1 and TRBJ1-2; D remains ambiguous. This CDR3 region has 14 residues. Per germline, CDR1 DFQATT and CDR2 SNEGSKA (reference sequence). V lost 3 bases and J 0 bases, leaving 11 bases between the germline ends. In DNA form, the CDR3 reads TGCAGTGCTAGGGCGGGTATCGCTAACTATGGCTACACCTTC. It translates to CSARAGIANYGYTF.

This clonotype came up a few times. This rearrangement joins TRBV28 to TRBJ2-7; D assignment may be TRBD1 or TRBD2 (5 bases each). This CDR3 has 14 residues. From germline, CDR1 is MDHEN and CDR2 SYDVKM. Trimming pared 5 bases from V and 3 bases from J, leaving 14 bases between. CDR3 sequence reads: CASSPWGRDYEQYF. The CDR3, as DNA: TGTGCCAGCAGTCCCTGGGGACGGGACTACGAGCAGTACTTC. The whole variable domain, remainder taken from reference TRBV28 and TRBJ2-7, is DVKVTQSSRYLVKRTGEKVFLECVQDMDHENMFWYRQDPGLGLRLIYFSYDVKMKEKGDIPEGYSVSREKKERFSLILESASTNQTSMYLCASSPWGRDYEQYFGPGTRLTVT.

This clonotype came up a few times. CDR3 amino acids: CATSDPAGGNTDTQYF. CDR3 bases: TGTGCCACCAGTGACCCAGCGGGAGGGAACACAGATACGCAGTATTTT. V gene TRBV24-1 combines with J gene TRBJ2-3; 10 nucleotides agree with TRBD2. J was trimmed by 2 bases and V by 4 bases; bases with no gene match: 5. The CDR3 extends over 16 amino acids. Per the germline V gene, CDR1 is KGHDR and CDR2 is SFDVKD.

The rearrangement links TRBV20-1 to TRBJ2-4; no clear D. Germline V gene data show CDR1 as DFQATT and CDR2 as SNEGSKA (reference sequence). The CDR3 spans 15 residues. Trimming removed 3 bases at V and 0 bases at J, with 12 bases between. The CDR3 loop reads CSASTAELAKNIQYF. The CDR3 DNA reads as TGCAGTGCTAGTACGGCAGAGCTAGCCAAAAACATTCAGTACTTC.

In this sample, this clonotype turned up a few times. The V and J genes are TRBV4-1 and TRBJ2-7, with D possibly matching TRBD2 (6 bases). This CDR3 has 17 amino acids. Trimming stripped 1 base from V and 2 bases from J, with 18 bases between. The germline V gene encodes CDR1 MGHRA and CDR2 YSYEKL. The CDR3 DNA is TGCGCCAGCAGCCAAGCACCAGGCGGAACGGGAGCCTACGAGCAGTACTTC. Residues: CASSQAPGGTGAYEQYF.

At least ten counts were recorded for this clonotype. The V call is TRBV5-1, the J call TRBJ2-1, with 11 bases fitting TRBD2. Germline V CDR1 and CDR2: SGHRS, YFSETQ. CDR3 length equals 16 residues. The trim removed 1 base at V and 8 bases at J, leaving 8 bases unmatched. This CDR3 is CASSLQGPSGRHEQFF. In nucleotides, the CDR3 is TGCGCCAGCAGCTTGCAGGGGCCTAGCGGGAGGCATGAGCAGTTCTTC.

This clonotype was observed many times. This rearrangement joins TRBV18 to TRBJ2-1, with D tentatively TRBD1 or TRBD2 (6 bases each). V lost 6 bases, J lost 8 bases, and 14 bases lay in between. Germline V CDR1 and CDR2: KGHSH, LQKENI. This CDR3 comprises 13 residues. In DNA form, the CDR3 reads TGTGCCAGCTCCCCCGGTAGGGGGGATGAGCAGTTCTTC. It translates to CASSPGRGDEQFF.

This clonotype was counted at least ten times. The genes are TRBV7-9 and TRBJ2-1; unclear D gene. Trimming took off 4 bases at V and 4 bases at J, with 8 bases between the two ends. This CDR3 region has 13 residues. The germline gives CDR1 SEHNR, CDR2 FQNEAQ (reference sequence). The CDR3 region is CASSSNYYNEQFF. The CDR3, as DNA: TGTGCCAGCAGCTCCAACTATTACAATGAGCAGTTCTTC.

This clonotype has a count of ten or more. The chain employs TRBV11-3 and TRBJ2-1; 13 nucleotides align to TRBD2. Germline CDR1 is SGHNT and CDR2 is YENEEA. V lost 0 bases, J lost 7 bases, and 6 bases stayed unmatched. The CDR3 covers 17 residues. CDR3: CASSLDHPTSGRNEQFF. The CDR3 DNA follows: TGTGCCAGCAGCTTAGATCACCCGACTAGCGGGAGGAATGAGCAGTTCTTC.

This clonotype was counted ten times or more. The CDR3 DNA is TGCAGTGCTAGTGTGGCTGAAGCTTTCTTT. Its protein product is CSASVAEAFF. This chain connects TRBV20-1 to TRBJ1-1; D gene ambiguous. Germline V gene sequence: CDR1 DFQATT, CDR2 SNEGSKA (reference sequence). There are 10 residues in the CDR3. V was trimmed by 3 bases and J by 6 bases, leaving 5 bases between them.

This clonotype occurred a few times. This chain joins TRBV18 and TRBJ1-5; 9 bases map to TRBD1. Unmatched junction bases numbered 4, after V lost 4 bases and J lost 3 bases. The CDR3 has 15 residues. Per the germline V gene, CDR1 is KGHSH and CDR2 is LQKENI. As DNA, the CDR3 is TGTGCCAGCTCACGTACAGGGGGCTTCAATCAGCCCCAGCATTTT. It specifies CASSRTGGFNQPQHF.

The chain uses TRBV12-5 and TRBJ1-1, with D perhaps TRBD1 (5 bases). This CDR3 contains 13 residues. V was trimmed by 5 bases and J by 1 base, leaving 8 bases between them. Germline CDR1 is LGHNT and CDR2 is FRNRAP. CDR3 in amino acids: CASGAGQNTEAFF. The CDR3 DNA reads TGTGCTAGTGGTGCCGGACAGAACACTGAAGCTTTCTTT.

The V and J genes are TRBV6-1 and TRBJ2-2; no reliable D call. The CDR3 sequence is 14 residues long. Germline CDR1 MNHNS, CDR2 SASEGT. V was clipped by 5 bases and J by 6 bases, with 13 bases between them. The CDR3 loop is CASSLETMAGELFF. As DNA, the CDR3 is TGTGCCAGCAGTTTGGAAACTATGGCCGGGGAGCTGTTTTTT.

V usage is TRBV3-1 and J usage is TRBJ1-5; possible D gene TRBD1, 6 bases. This CDR3 region has 15 residues. Germline loops: CDR1 LGHDT, CDR2 YNNKEL (reference sequence). Trimming removed 0 bases at V and 6 bases at J, with 12 bases between. The CDR3 DNA sequence: TGTGCCAGCAGCCAAGATGGGGGGCGCTTTCAGCCCCAGCATTTT. Its protein is CASSQDGGRFQPQHF.

This clonotype was observed a handful of times. V and J are TRBV7-2 and TRBJ2-4; 8 bases fit TRBD1. Germline V gene sequence: CDR1 SGHTA, CDR2 FQGNSA. J gave up 8 bases and V 5 bases, and 11 bases lay outside the gene matches. This CDR3 has 15 amino acids. CDR3 bases: TGTGCCAGCAGCCCCTTGACAGGGGTCAGGGACATTCAGTACTTC. Translation: CASSPLTGVRDIQYF.

This clonotype showed up many times. The rearrangement joins TRBV28 to TRBJ2-4; no definite D call. Deletions cut 0 bases from V and 0 bases from J, with 18 bases between. CDR3 length: 19 residues. Germline V lookup: CDR1 MDHEN, CDR2 SYDVKM. The DNA of the CDR3 is TGTGCCAGCAGTTTATGTCTCTACGTGGCAGACTTAGCCAAAAACATTCAGTACTTC. Residues: CASSLCLYVADLAKNIQYF.

This chain joins TRBV7-9 and TRBJ2-2, with D perhaps TRBD1 (6 bases). CDR3 length equals 15 residues. Per germline, CDR1 SEHNR and CDR2 FQNEAQ (reference sequence). Trimming shortened V by 7 bases and J by 1 base, and 13 bases separated the two germline ends. The CDR3 is CASNPPTGNTGELFF. The CDR3 nucleotides are TGTGCCAGCAATCCCCCGACAGGGAACACCGGGGAGCTGTTTTTT.

Worth noting for this clonotype: A clone one base away is much larger, so this may be a read error. The chain uses TRBV6-2 or TRBV6-3 and TRBJ2-7; 15 bases align to TRBD2. Germline CDR1 is MNHEY and CDR2 is SVGEGT. Unmatched junction bases numbered 9, after V lost 5 bases and J lost 7 bases. This CDR3 has 16 residues. The CDR3 coding sequence is TGTGCCAGCAGTGGAAGGACTAGCGGGAGGGTTGGGGAGCAGTACTTC. This encodes CASSGRTSGRVGEQYF.

This clonotype was detected many times. This chain uses TRBV29-1 with TRBJ2-6, with 11 positions matching TRBD1. Per the germline V gene, CDR1 is SQVTM and CDR2 is ANQGSEA. J gave up 0 bases and V 4 bases, and 8 bases lay outside the gene matches. This CDR3 has 18 residues. CDR3 sequence reads: CSVGPGTGGRSGANVLTF. CDR3 coding DNA: TGCAGCGTTGGCCCCGGGACAGGGGGGCGCTCTGGGGCCAACGTCCTGACTTTC.

This clonotype was recorded at least ten times. One end of the junction does not line up with germline, which may come from a read error. J is TRBJ2-5 and V is TRBV10-1; perhaps TRBD1 as D (6 bases). CDR3 length equals 15 residues. Germline V CDR1 and CDR2: WNHNN, SYGVQD (reference sequence). The DNA of the CDR3 is TGCACCAGCAGTGAGTCAGGGGCGGAAGGAGAGACCCAGTACTTC. Its protein product is CTSSESGAEGETQYF.

This clonotype was seen at least ten times. The V call is TRBV3-1, the J call TRBJ1-1, with a tentative D call TRBD1 (6 bases). Germline assignment: CDR1 LGHDT and CDR2 YNNKEL (reference sequence). The CDR3 is 15 residues long. The V end lost 1 base, the J end lost 6 bases, and 15 bases lay between the germline ends. The CDR3, as DNA: TGTGCCAGCAGCCAAGCCTGGGGGGCGTTCTCTGAAGCTTTCTTT. This gives the protein CASSQAWGAFSEAFF. The full variable domain, completed using reference TRBV3-1 and TRBJ1-1, is DTAVSQTPKYLVTQMGNDKSIKCEQNLGHDTMYWYKQDSKKFLKIMFSYNNKELIINETVPNRFSPKSPDKAHLNLHINSLELGDSAVYFCASSQAWGAFSEAFFGQGTRLTVV.

This clonotype has a count of ten or more. The gene calls are TRBV19 and TRBJ1-5; no firm D call. Germline V gene lookup returns CDR1 LNHDA and CDR2 SQIVND (reference sequence). Deletions cut 5 bases from V and 6 bases from J, with 14 bases between. The CDR3 spans 14 residues. CDR3 nucleotides: TGTGCCAGTAGTGACCGGACCCTCGTTCAGCCCCAGCATTTT. This gives the protein CASSDRTLVQPQHF.

Ten or more counts support this clonotype. The gene calls are TRBV20-1 and TRBJ2-3; a weak D match, TRBD2 (6 bases). This CDR3 comprises 11 residues. Per the germline V gene, CDR1 is DFQATT and CDR2 is SNEGSKA (reference sequence). CDR3 sequence reads: CSPGVKGTQYF. The DNA of the CDR3 is TGCAGCCCGGGGGTGAAGGGTACGCAGTATTTT.

CDR3 residues: CASSLTVTGVTGELFF. The DNA of the CDR3 is TGTGCCAGCAGCTTAACGGTTACAGGGGTCACCGGGGAGCTGTTTTTT. The chain joins TRBV7-3 to TRBJ2-2; 7 bases agree with TRBD1. Per germline, CDR1 SGHTA and CDR2 FQGTGA. V dropped 0 bases and J dropped 4; count of bases not matched to a gene: 5. This CDR3 is built from 16 residues.

This clonotype was counted a few times. The J gene is TRBJ2-5, the V gene TRBV6-2 or TRBV6-3; no firm D call. The CDR3 runs to 14 residues. Germline CDR1 MNHEY, CDR2 SVGEGT. Between the trimmed V and J ends, which lost 6 bases and 3 bases, there was a span of 14 bases. CDR3 nucleotide sequence: TGTGCCAGCAGCCGTTTGGGTCCCGAAGAGACCCAGTACTTC. Translated: CASSRLGPEETQYF.

This clonotype has ten or more counts. This chain links TRBV11-3 with TRBJ2-5; tentatively, D is TRBD1 (6 bases). V was shortened by 3 bases and J by 0 bases, with 8 bases between the two germline ends. The CDR3 contains 14 residues. Germline V lookup: CDR1 SGHNT, CDR2 YENEEA. The CDR3 DNA reads TGTGCCAGCAGCTTCCGGGACAACCAAGAGACCCAGTACTTC. Its translation: CASSFRDNQETQYF. The variable domain in full, completed from reference TRBV11-3 and TRBJ2-5, reads EAGVVQSPRYKIIEKKQPVAFWCNPISGHNTLYWYLQNLGQGPELLIRYENEEAVDDSQLPKDRFSAERLKGVDSTLKIQPAELGDSAVYLCASSFRDNQETQYFGPGTRLLVL.

V and J are TRBV20-1 and TRBJ2-5; TRBD2 matches at 10 bases. This CDR3 contains 13 residues. The V gene's germline CDR1 is DFQATT and CDR2 SNEGSKA (reference sequence). CDR3 in DNA: TGCAGCCAACCGGGACTAGCGAAAGAGACCCAGTACTTC. Translation gives CSQPGLAKETQYF.

The gene calls are TRBV11-1 and TRBJ2-3; TRBD2 matches at 14 bases. Germline-derived CDR1 and CDR2 are SGHAT and FQDESV (reference sequence). Trimming removed 5 bases from V and 5 bases from J; junction bases left unmatched: 9. The CDR3 contains 17 residues. The CDR3 loop is CASSIRLAGGRLDTQYF. CDR3 DNA: TGTGCCAGCAGCATTCGACTAGCGGGAGGGCGGCTAGATACGCAGTATTTT.

Concerning this clonotype: Possible read error: a much larger clone is one base away. The CDR3 is CASSYEGEAFF. DNA for the CDR3: TGTGCCAGCAGTTATGAGGGCGAAGCTTTCTTT. V and J are TRBV27 and TRBJ1-1; no reliable D call. The CDR3 is 11 amino acids. V shed 4 bases and J shed 8 bases, with 8 bases lying between them. From germline, CDR1 is MNHEY and CDR2 SMNVEV (reference sequence).